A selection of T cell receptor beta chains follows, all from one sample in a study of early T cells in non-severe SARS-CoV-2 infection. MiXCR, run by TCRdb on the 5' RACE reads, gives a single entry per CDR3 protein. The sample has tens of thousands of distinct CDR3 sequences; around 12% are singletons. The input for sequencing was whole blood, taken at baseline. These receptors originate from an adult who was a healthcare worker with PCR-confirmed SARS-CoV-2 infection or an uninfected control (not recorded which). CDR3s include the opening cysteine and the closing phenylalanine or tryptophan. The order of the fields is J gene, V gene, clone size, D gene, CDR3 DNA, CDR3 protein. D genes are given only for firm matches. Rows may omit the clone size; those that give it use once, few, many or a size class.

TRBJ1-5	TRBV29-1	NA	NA	TGCAGCGCGGGGGAGGCTGCGAATCAGCCCCAGCATTTT	CSAGEAANQPQHF
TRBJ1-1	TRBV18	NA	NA	TGTGCCAGCTCACCAAGGGCTGTGAACACTGAAGCTTTCTTT	CASSPRAVNTEAFF
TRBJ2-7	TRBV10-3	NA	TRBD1	TGTGCCATCTATCCCCTTCAGAGGGGGCGTAACGAGCAGTACTTC	CAIYPLQRGRNEQYF
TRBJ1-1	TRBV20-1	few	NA	TGCAGTGCCCTAAACCCACCGAAGAACACTGAAGCTTTCTTT	CSALNPPKNTEAFF
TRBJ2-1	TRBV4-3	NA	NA	TGCGCCAGCAGCCGAGTAGGGGGGGCTTATGAGCAGTTCTTC	CASSRVGGAYEQFF
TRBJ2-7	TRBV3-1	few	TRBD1	TGTGCCAGCAGCAACAGGGGTTCCTACGAGCAGTACTTC	CASSNRGSYEQYF
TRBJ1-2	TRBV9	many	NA	TGTGCCAGCAGCTCAAATATCCAGGTGAACTATGGCTACACCTTC	CASSSNIQVNYGYTF
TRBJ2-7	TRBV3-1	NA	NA	TGTGCCAGCACCCCCGGCCGAGGCTACGAGCAGTACTTC	CASTPGRGYEQYF
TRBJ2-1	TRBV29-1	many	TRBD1	TGCAGCGTTGAAGGGGACAGGGGCAATGAGCAGTTCTTC	CSVEGDRGNEQFF
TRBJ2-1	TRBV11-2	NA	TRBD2	TGTGCCAGCAGCGGGACTAGCGGGGCCCATGAGCAGTTCTTC	CASSGTSGAHEQFF
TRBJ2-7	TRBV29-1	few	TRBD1	TGCAGCGTTGAGGCCAGGGGGTCCGGCTACGAGCAGTACTTC	CSVEARGSGYEQYF
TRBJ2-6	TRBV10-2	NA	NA	TGCGCCAGCAGTGAGGGGCTCTGGGGGGCCAACGTCCTGACTTTC	CASSEGLWGANVLTF
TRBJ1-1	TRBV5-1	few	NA	TGCGCCAGCAGCTTGGTAGGGGAAAGGGAAGCTTTCTTT	CASSLVGEREAFF
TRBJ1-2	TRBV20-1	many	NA	TGCAGTGCTAGGGAGGAGGAGAACTATGGCTACACCTTC	CSAREEENYGYTF
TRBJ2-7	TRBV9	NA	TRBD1	TGTGCCAGCAGCGTAGGGGCAGGGGGCTCCTACGAGCAGTACTTC	CASSVGAGGSYEQYF